This T cell receptor beta chain emerged from a study of blood T cells in healthy people across ages. General study results and limits: PBMCs that were unsorted prevented a conclusive naive versus antigen-experienced comparison. Estimates based on one million T cells were treated as lower bounds.

With regard to this clonotype: Its antigen remains unidentified.

The second PCR ran about 7 to 12 cycles with a sample-barcoded 5' primer and J-beta primers. Each cDNA molecule, via a template-switch adaptor with 12 random nucleotides, was tagged. TCRdb passed the 5' RACE reads through MiXCR, listing each CDR3 protein once. The table records approximately 960,000 distinct CDR3 sequences, almost 30% of them present only once. CDR3 size: 14 residues. Trimming cost V 4 bases and J 2 bases, with 9 bases left between them. The germline V gene encodes CDR1 MGHDK and CDR2 SYGVNS. These records were also assigned to another study, of T cells of mothers and their children.

The sequenced sample was blood. V gene TRBV25-1 combines with J gene TRBJ2-1; D may correspond to TRBD1 or TRBD2 (6 bases each). The sequence came from a woman aged 40-49 years in good health. The CDR3 sequence is CASSAGGTYNEQFF. CDR3 coding DNA: TGTGCCAGCAGTGCCGGGGGCACCTACAATGAGCAGTTCTTC.